This TCR beta chain was recovered during a study of graft-versus-host responses after intestinal transplantation. This CDR3 has 13 amino acids. Trimming removed 8 bases from V and 6 bases from J, with 13 bases in between. Germline V gene data show CDR1 as MNHEY and CDR2 as SMNVEV (reference sequence). Comment on this clone: The antigen is not known.

Sequencing was performed with immunoSEQ multiplex PCR; in TCRdb, only in-frame clones are kept and a portion is missing. Among 81,000 or so clones listed, over 80% were seen once. J is TRBJ2-2 and V is TRBV27, with a possible D match to TRBD2 (6 bases). The material was unstimulated CD8+ T cells sorted from spleen or lymph node cells, obtained before transplant. The receptor was isolated from a human donor who was the organ donor for an intestinal transplant. The CDR3, as DNA: TGTGCCAGCGGGCGGGGTCACGCCGGGGAGCTGTTTTTT. Translating it yields CASGRGHAGELFF.